The T cell receptor (beta chain) under discussion was sequenced for a study of blood T cell repertoires in COVID-19. Study background: Samples representing acute and convalescent COVID-19 were sourced from the United States, Italy and Spain. Nucleic acid was either cDNA or gDNA, and it came from T cells, B-cell-depleted T cells, or PBMCs.

The CDR3 runs to 17 residues. Germline lookup yields CDR1 MNHEY and CDR2 SMNVEV (reference sequence). Trimming shortened V by 6 bases and J by 1 base, and 19 bases separated the two germline ends. The assay was immunoSEQ multiplex PCR, and TCRdb's table has in-frame clones only and misses some. The sample comprises over 300,000 clones, 80% to 90% of which are singletons, and about 1.2% rests with the top ten. This TCR came from a man aged 40-49 years with acute or convalescent COVID-19. This rearrangement joins TRBV27 to TRBJ2-1; weak D call: TRBD1 (6 bases). The specimen sequenced was peripheral blood. In nucleotides, the CDR3 is TGTGCCAGCAGGCGCACCCAAGGACAGATTTCCTACAATGAGCAGTTCTTC. This codes for CASRRTQGQISYNEQFF.